This TCR beta chain comes out of a study of blood T cell repertoires in COVID-19. Study summary: T cells, B-cell-depleted T cells, or PBMCs provided the cDNA or gDNA that served as material.

In the authors' workflow: Using reference gene primer amplification, nucleated cell counts were estimated. Only in-frame clones appear in the TCRdb table, and some are missing; sequencing was by immunoSEQ multiplex PCR. V, J and clone size are taken as reported in that table, and D and trimming were inferred from the DNA itself. The table has over 200,000 clones, about 90% seen once. Germline V gives CDR1 MNHEY, CDR2 SVGAGI. The CDR3 is 13 amino acids. V dropped 6 bases and J dropped 12 bases, with 21 bases sitting between them. Sequences were obtained from peripheral blood. V gene TRBV6-5 combines with J gene TRBJ2-7, with D possibly TRBD1 on 6 matching bases. This receptor was identified in a man aged 35 to 55 with active or convalescent COVID-19. This chain's CDR3 is CASSPGTSAVMYF. Written as DNA, the CDR3 is TGTGCCAGCAGCCCCGGGACATCCGCCGTGATGTACTTC.